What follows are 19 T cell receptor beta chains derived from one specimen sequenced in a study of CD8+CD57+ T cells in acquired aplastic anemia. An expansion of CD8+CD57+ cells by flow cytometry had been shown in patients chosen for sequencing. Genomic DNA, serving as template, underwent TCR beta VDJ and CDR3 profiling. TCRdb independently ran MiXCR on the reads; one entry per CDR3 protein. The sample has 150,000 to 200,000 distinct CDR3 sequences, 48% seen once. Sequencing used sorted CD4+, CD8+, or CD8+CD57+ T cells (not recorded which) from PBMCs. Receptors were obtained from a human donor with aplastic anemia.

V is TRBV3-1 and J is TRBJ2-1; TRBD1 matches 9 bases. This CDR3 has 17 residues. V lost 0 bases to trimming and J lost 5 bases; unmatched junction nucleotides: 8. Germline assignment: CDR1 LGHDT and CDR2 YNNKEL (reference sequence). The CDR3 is CASSQDLGQGLDNEQFF. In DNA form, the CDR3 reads TGTGCCAGCAGCCAAGATCTGGGACAGGGATTGGACAATGAGCAGTTCTTC.

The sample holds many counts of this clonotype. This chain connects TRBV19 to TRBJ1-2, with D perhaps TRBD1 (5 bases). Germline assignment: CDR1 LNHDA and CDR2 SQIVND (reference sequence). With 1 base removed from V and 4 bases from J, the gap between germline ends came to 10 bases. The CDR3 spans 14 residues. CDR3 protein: CASSIGDAVYGYTF. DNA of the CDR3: TGTGCCAGTAGTATAGGGGACGCAGTCTATGGCTACACCTTC.

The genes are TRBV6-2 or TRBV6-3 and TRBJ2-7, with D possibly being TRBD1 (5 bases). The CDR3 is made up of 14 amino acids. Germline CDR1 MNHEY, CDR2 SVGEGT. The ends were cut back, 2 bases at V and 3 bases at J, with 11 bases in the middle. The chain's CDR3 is CASSYQGTGYEQYF. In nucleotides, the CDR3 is TGTGCCAGCAGTTACCAGGGTACGGGCTACGAGCAGTACTTC.

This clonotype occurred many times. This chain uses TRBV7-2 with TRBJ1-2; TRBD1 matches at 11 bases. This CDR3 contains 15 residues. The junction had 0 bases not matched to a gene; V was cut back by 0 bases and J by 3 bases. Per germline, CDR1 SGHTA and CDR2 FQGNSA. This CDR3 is CASSLAGQGDYGYTF. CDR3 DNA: TGTGCCAGCAGCTTAGCGGGACAGGGGGACTATGGCTACACCTTC.

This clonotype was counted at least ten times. The CDR3 sequence is CASSYARDGLFF. In DNA form, the CDR3 reads TGTGCCAGCAGTTACGCGAGGGACGGGCTGTTTTTT. This chain links TRBV6-5 with TRBJ2-2; possibly TRBD1 or TRBD2 for D (5 bases each). V was pared by 2 bases and J by 13 bases, with 11 bases between. The CDR3 has 12 residues. The V gene's germline CDR1 is MNHEY and CDR2 SVGAGI.

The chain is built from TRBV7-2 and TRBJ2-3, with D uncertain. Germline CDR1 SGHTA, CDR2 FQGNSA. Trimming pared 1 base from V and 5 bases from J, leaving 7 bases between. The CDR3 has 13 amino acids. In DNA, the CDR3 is TGTGCCAGCAGCTTAGGCGAGGAAGATACGCAGTATTTT. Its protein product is CASSLGEEDTQYF.

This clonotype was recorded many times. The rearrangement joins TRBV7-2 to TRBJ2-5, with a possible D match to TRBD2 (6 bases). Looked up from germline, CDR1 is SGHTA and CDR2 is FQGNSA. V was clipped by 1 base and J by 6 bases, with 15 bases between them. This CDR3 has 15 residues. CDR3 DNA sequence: TGTGCCAGCAGCTTAGGAATGGGAGGTTTTAAGACCCAGTACTTC. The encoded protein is CASSLGMGGFKTQYF.

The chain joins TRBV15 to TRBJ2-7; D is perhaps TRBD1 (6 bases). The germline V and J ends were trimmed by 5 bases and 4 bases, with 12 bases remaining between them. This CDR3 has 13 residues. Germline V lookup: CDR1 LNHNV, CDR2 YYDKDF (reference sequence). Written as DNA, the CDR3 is TGTGCCACCAGCCCAGGGGCGTCATACGAGCAGTACTTC. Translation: CATSPGASYEQYF.

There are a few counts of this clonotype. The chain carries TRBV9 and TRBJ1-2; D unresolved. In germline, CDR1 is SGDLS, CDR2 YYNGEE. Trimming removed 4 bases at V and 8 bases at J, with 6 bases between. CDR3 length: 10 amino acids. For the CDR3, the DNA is TGTGCCAGCAGCCTCCGGGGCTACACCTTC. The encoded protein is CASSLRGYTF.

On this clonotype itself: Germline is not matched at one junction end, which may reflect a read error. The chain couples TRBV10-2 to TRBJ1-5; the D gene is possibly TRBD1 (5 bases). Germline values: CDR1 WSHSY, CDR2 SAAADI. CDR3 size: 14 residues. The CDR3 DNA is TGTGCCAGCAGTTTGGGGGGAAGCAATCGGCCCCAGCATTTT. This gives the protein CASSLGGSNRPQHF.

The chain's CDR3 is CSSWTSGRVAEQFF. The CDR3 nucleotides are TGCAGCTCATGGACTAGCGGGAGGGTCGCTGAGCAGTTCTTC. V is TRBV29-1 and J is TRBJ2-1; 15 bases are a match to TRBD2. The germline V gene encodes CDR1 SQVTM and CDR2 ANQGSEA. This CDR3 spans 14 amino acids. After removal of 8 bases from V and 9 bases from J, the junction contained 8 bases not matched to a gene.

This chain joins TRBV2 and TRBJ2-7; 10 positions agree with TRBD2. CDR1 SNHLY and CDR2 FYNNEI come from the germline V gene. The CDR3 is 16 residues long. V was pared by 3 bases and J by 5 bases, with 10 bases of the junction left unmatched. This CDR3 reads CASSDVGAGGPNEQYF. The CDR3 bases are TGTGCCAGCAGTGATGTCGGAGCGGGAGGGCCCAACGAGCAGTACTTC.

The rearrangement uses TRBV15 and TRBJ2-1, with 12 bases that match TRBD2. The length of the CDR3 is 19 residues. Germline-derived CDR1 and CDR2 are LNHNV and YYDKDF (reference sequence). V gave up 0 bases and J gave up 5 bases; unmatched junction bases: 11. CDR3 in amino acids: CATSRDLVLTSGGHNEQFF. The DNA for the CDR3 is TGTGCCACCAGCAGAGATTTGGTTTTAACTAGCGGGGGGCACAATGAGCAGTTCTTC.

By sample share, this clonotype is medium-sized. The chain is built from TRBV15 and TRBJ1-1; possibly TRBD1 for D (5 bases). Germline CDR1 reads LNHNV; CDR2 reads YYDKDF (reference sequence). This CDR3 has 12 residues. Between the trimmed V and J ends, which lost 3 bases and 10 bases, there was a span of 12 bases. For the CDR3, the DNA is TGTGCCACCAGCAGTGCGTCGGGGCCAGCTTTCTTT. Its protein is CATSSASGPAFF.

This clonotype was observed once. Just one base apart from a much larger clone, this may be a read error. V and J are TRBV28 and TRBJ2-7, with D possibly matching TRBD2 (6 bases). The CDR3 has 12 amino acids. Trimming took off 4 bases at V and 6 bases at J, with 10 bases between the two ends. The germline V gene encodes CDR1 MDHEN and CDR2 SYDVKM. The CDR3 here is CASSSLGGEQYF. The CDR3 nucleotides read TGTGCCAGCAGTTCATTGGGGGGCGAGCAGTACTTC.

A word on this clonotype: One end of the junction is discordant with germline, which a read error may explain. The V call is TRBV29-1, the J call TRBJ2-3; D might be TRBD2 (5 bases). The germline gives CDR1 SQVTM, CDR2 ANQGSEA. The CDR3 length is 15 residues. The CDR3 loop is CSVEGSAVSADTQYF. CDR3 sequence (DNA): TGCAGCGTTGAAGGTAGCGCGGTCAGCGCAGACACGCAGTATTTT.

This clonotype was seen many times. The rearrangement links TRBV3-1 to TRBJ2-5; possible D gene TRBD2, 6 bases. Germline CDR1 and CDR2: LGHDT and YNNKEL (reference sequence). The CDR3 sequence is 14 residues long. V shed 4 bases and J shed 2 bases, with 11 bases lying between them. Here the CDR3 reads CASSLRRGQETQYF. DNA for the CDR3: TGTGCCAGCAGCCTAAGGAGGGGTCAAGAGACCCAGTACTTC.

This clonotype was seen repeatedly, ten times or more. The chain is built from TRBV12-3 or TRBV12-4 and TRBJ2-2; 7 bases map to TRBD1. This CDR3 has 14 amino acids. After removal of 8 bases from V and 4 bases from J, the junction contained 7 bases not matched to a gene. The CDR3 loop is CASALAGGTGELFF. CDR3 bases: TGTGCCAGCGCCTTGGCAGGGGGCACCGGGGAGCTGTTTTTT.

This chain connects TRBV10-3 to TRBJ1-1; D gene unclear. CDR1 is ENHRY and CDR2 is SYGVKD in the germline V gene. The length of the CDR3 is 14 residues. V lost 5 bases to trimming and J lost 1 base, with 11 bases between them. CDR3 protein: CAISPFSANTEAFF. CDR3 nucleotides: TGTGCCATCAGTCCTTTTTCAGCGAACACTGAAGCTTTCTTT.